This TCR beta chain was obtained from a study of siplizumab effects on memory and regulatory T cells. Study-level points and caveats: Proliferating siplizumab-cultured Tregs lacked confirmed suppressive function. Mean Treg-derived proportions of mappable alloreactive CD4+ clones were approximately 69% for siplizumab and less than 35% for controls. The naive T cell population seemed more diverse than memory cells and seemed a major contributor to the alloresponse.

TCR templates numbering roughly 94,000 were assayed per sample. The method was immunoSEQ multiplex PCR; TCRdb's version includes in-frame clones alone and lacks a portion of them. This sample yields more than 95,000 clones, of which roughly 94% are seen a single time; under 2% belongs to the top ten. CDR3 size: 15 residues. Germline lookup yields CDR1 SGHDT and CDR2 YYEEEE. V lost 0 bases and J 5 bases, leaving 13 bases between the germline ends. This clone was seen a single time. Its target is not known. The chain recombines TRBV5-6 with TRBJ2-3, with D maybe TRBD1 (5 bases). The clonotype was recovered from a human donor in good health. Sequenced: non-Treg CD4+ T cells sorted from blood. The CDR3 spells CASSLVTDHLDTQYF. CDR3 nucleotides: TGTGCCAGCAGCTTGGTGACAGACCACCTAGATACGCAGTATTTT.